This T cell receptor beta chain appears in the sequencing data of a study of T cell clusters in autoimmune cytopenias. By frequency, this clonotype is medium-sized. TRB amplification used 250 ng of peripheral blood genomic DNA. CDR1 and CDR2 from the germline V gene are MNHEY and SVGAGI. This CDR3 spans 16 amino acids. TRB was amplified by touch-down multiplex PCR, primer pools A and B combined. TCRdb re-called the multiplex PCR reads; every CDR3 protein appears as one record, without DNA. The sample is made up of roughly 4,400 distinct CDR3 sequences, and the top ten hold 70% of it. The sample was also reused in another study, on T cell repertoires in aging, cancer and after chemotherapy. In that study: Healthy donor repertoires were recorded over several months to years and showed clear clonal overlap.

The clonotype comes from a human donor in good health. Sequenced material: peripheral blood. The chain joins TRBV6-5 to TRBJ2-2. CDR3 amino acids: CASSLSNGMNTGELFF.